This T cell receptor beta chain was obtained from a study of T cell responses to AZD1222 COVID-19 vaccine. Profiled with immunoSEQ multiplex PCR; TCRdb holds only in-frame clones, not every one. The repertoire holds approximately 88,000 clones, roughly 94% seen once, with approximately 5.6% in the top ten. The source was peripheral blood, collected on day 0 of AZD1222 vaccination. This TCR derives from an adult in good health.

The CDR3 is CASSLERDSTDTQYF. CDR3 nucleotide sequence: TGTGCCAGCAGTTTAGAGCGGGATAGCACAGATACGCAGTATTTT. The chain carries TRBV28 and TRBJ2-3; 7 positions match TRBD2. J lost 0 bases, V lost 2 bases, and 2 bases had no gene match. The CDR3 contains 15 residues. The germline V gene has CDR1 MDHEN and CDR2 SYDVKM.